The 28 T cell receptor beta chains in this list originate from one sample, sequenced in a study of blood T cell repertoires in COVID-19. Only in-frame clones appear in the TCRdb table, and some are missing; sequencing was by immunoSEQ multiplex PCR. The profile shows roughly 250,000 clones, around four fifths of them singletons. Material: peripheral blood. Receptors originate from a middle-aged woman with active or convalescent COVID-19.

Here the CDR3 reads CASGIQGENTEAFF. CDR3 in DNA: TGTGCCAGCGGTATACAGGGGGAGAACACTGAAGCTTTCTTT. The V and J genes are TRBV11-2 and TRBJ1-1, with 8 bases fitting TRBD1. The CDR3 covers 14 residues. With V trimmed by 8 bases and J by 1 base, 6 bases remained unmatched. Per germline, CDR1 SGHAT and CDR2 FQNNGV.

The rearrangement uses TRBV9 and TRBJ2-1; 10 nucleotides align to TRBD1. V lost 0 bases and J lost 6; bases outside the gene matches: 6. The germline V gene encodes CDR1 SGDLS and CDR2 YYNGEE. The CDR3 runs 16 residues. The chain's CDR3 is CASSVAGTGAFNEQFF. CDR3 in DNA: TGTGCCAGCAGCGTAGCGGGGACAGGGGCATTCAATGAGCAGTTCTTC.

This sequence joins TRBV10-3 and TRBJ2-5, with 7 bases lining up with TRBD1. Unmatched junction bases numbered 9, after V lost 4 bases and J lost 7 bases. CDR3 length: 14 amino acids. From germline, CDR1 is ENHRY and CDR2 SYGVKD. The CDR3 here is CAISGSRGKGTQYF. The CDR3 DNA reads as TGTGCCATCAGTGGCAGCAGGGGGAAAGGGACCCAGTACTTC.

The chain carries TRBV28 and TRBJ1-5, with a tentative D call TRBD1 (5 bases). V gave up 5 bases and J gave up 0 bases, with 17 bases separating them. This CDR3 has 17 residues. Germline assignment: CDR1 MDHEN and CDR2 SYDVKM. For the CDR3, the DNA is TGTGCCAGCAGTCGACCCCCGGGGGGTCTTAGCAATCAGCCCCAGCATTTT. Its protein is CASSRPPGGLSNQPQHF.

This clone was observed once. V gene TRBV5-6 combines with J gene TRBJ1-2; 7 nucleotides agree with TRBD1. The CDR3 totals 15 residues. V lost 2 bases, J lost 3 bases, and 7 bases stayed unmatched. CDR1 is SGHDT and CDR2 is YYEEEE in the germline V gene. The CDR3 is CASSFLGDSYYGYTF. The CDR3 nucleotides are TGTGCCAGCAGCTTCCTTGGGGACAGCTACTATGGCTACACCTTC.

This chain links TRBV12-3 or TRBV12-4 with TRBJ1-2; D unresolved. The CDR3 contains 13 residues. Trimming cost V 7 bases and J 0 bases, with 9 bases left between them. The CDR3 spells CASKLAANYGYTF. CDR3 nucleotides: TGTGCCAGCAAGTTGGCCGCTAACTATGGCTACACCTTC.

The chain uses TRBV11-2 and TRBJ1-2; D might be TRBD1 (6 bases). This CDR3 is 15 amino acids long. Germline assignment: CDR1 SGHAT and CDR2 FQNNGV. V dropped 5 bases and J dropped 0 bases, with 13 bases sitting between them. This chain's CDR3 is CASSLWTEANYGYTF. In DNA form, the CDR3 reads TGTGCCAGCAGCCTATGGACAGAAGCTAACTATGGCTACACCTTC. Full variable domain (missing parts from reference TRBV11-2 and TRBJ1-2): EAGVAQSPRYKIIEKRQSVAFWCNPISGHATLYWYQQILGQGPKLLIQFQNNGVVDDSQLPKDRFSAERLKGVDSTLKIQPAKLEDSAVYLCASSLWTEANYGYTFGSGTRLTVV.

The chain is built from TRBV3-1 (or the pseudogene TRBV3-2) and TRBJ2-1; D is possibly TRBD1 (6 bases). V was pared by 4 bases and J by 6 bases, with 16 bases between. The CDR3 has 15 amino acids. From germline, CDR1 is LGHDT and CDR2 YNNKEL (reference sequence). The CDR3, as DNA: TGTGCCAGCAGCCGGGGACATGGGAATTTCAATGAGCAGTTCTTC. Its translation is CASSRGHGNFNEQFF.

The rearrangement joins TRBV11-3 to TRBJ2-1; 8 nucleotides line up with TRBD2. Germline values: CDR1 SGHNT, CDR2 YENEEA. V was clipped by 4 bases and J by 7 bases; unmatched bases: 6. This CDR3 is built from 14 residues. The CDR3: CASSSLAGSNEQFF. In DNA form, the CDR3 reads TGTGCCAGCAGCTCGTTAGCGGGGAGTAATGAGCAGTTCTTC.

The chain combines TRBV2 with TRBJ1-1; the D gene is possibly TRBD1 (6 bases). CDR3 length equals 15 residues. V was clipped by 1 base and J by 2 bases, with 11 bases between them. Per the germline V gene, CDR1 is SNHLY and CDR2 is FYNNEI. The CDR3 DNA is TGTGCCAGCAGTGAAGTTACAGGGCATAACACTGAAGCTTTCTTT. It codes for CASSEVTGHNTEAFF.

The chain joins TRBV7-2 to TRBJ1-1; possible D gene TRBD1, 6 bases. This CDR3 is built from 15 residues. V dropped 2 bases and J dropped 0 bases, with 10 bases sitting between them. Germline V lookup: CDR1 SGHTA, CDR2 FQGNSA. CDR3 sequence (DNA): TGTGCCAGCAGCTTACAGGGGATCATGAACACTGAAGCTTTCTTT. Encoded protein: CASSLQGIMNTEAFF.

The genes are TRBV28 and TRBJ1-2, with TRBD1 identical over 11 bases. J was trimmed by 8 bases and V by 6 bases; bases with no gene match: 14. CDR3 length: 16 amino acids. Germline V CDR1 and CDR2: MDHEN, SYDVKM. Here the CDR3 reads CASSLREGTGGSGYTF. CDR3 coding DNA: TGTGCCAGCAGCCTCAGGGAGGGGACAGGGGGTTCCGGCTACACCTTC.

This clone was counted only a few times. V and J are TRBV7-2 and TRBJ1-2; unclear D gene. The germline V and J ends were trimmed by 0 bases and 7 bases, with 9 bases remaining between them. The CDR3 is 13 residues long. Germline CDR1 is SGHTA and CDR2 is FQGNSA. The CDR3 is CASSLAGRGGYTF. CDR3 nucleotide sequence: TGTGCCAGCAGCTTAGCCGGAAGAGGTGGCTACACCTTC.

This chain links TRBV19 with TRBJ1-5; 9 bases map to TRBD1. V lost 4 bases and J lost 1; bases outside the gene matches: 8. The CDR3 sequence is 17 residues long. The germline V gene has CDR1 LNHDA and CDR2 SQIVND (reference sequence). CDR3 residues: CASSTSTGTGSNQPQHF. For the CDR3, the DNA is TGTGCCAGTAGTACCTCGACCGGGACAGGGAGCAATCAGCCCCAGCATTTT. Full variable domain (remainder filled in from reference TRBV19 and TRBJ1-5): DGGITQSPKYLFRKEGQNVTLSCEQNLNHDAMYWYRQDPGQGLRLIYYSQIVNDFQKGDIAEGYSVSREKKESFPLTVTSAQKNPTAFYLCASSTSTGTGSNQPQHFGDGTRLSIL.

The rearrangement links TRBV3-1 (or the pseudogene TRBV3-2) to TRBJ1-5, with no clear D. The CDR3 length is 14 residues. CDR1 is LGHDT, CDR2 YNNKEL, per germline (reference sequence). V was cut by 1 base and J by 0 bases, with 4 bases left in between. CDR3 in amino acids: CASSQGASNQPQHF. The CDR3 DNA follows: TGTGCCAGCAGCCAAGGGGCTAGCAATCAGCCCCAGCATTTT.

A single count supports this clone. The chain uses TRBV28 and TRBJ1-4; D gene ambiguous. Germline V gene data show CDR1 as MDHEN and CDR2 as SYDVKM. The ends were cut back, 3 bases at V and 3 bases at J, with 8 bases in the middle. The CDR3 has 14 residues. The CDR3 sequence is CASSFFGPNEKLFF. CDR3 coding DNA: TGTGCCAGCAGTTTTTTTGGGCCTAATGAAAAACTGTTTTTT. Full variable domain (missing parts from reference TRBV28 and TRBJ1-4): DVKVTQSSRYLVKRTGEKVFLECVQDMDHENMFWYRQDPGLGLRLIYFSYDVKMKEKGDIPEGYSVSREKKERFSLILESASTNQTSMYLCASSFFGPNEKLFFGSGTQLSVL.

Here the CDR3 DNA reads TGTGCCAGCAGTCTGGACAGGGACGGTGGCACCTTC. Protein: CASSLDRDGGTF. The rearrangement joins TRBV12-3 or TRBV12-4 to TRBJ1-2; TRBD1 agrees at 8 bases. This CDR3 spans 12 amino acids. The V gene end was trimmed by 5 bases and the J gene end by 13 bases; junction bases not matched to a gene: 9.

This sequence joins TRBV19 and TRBJ1-1; D is ambiguous. V dropped 5 bases and J dropped 0 bases, with 10 bases sitting between them. This CDR3 is built from 14 residues. The V gene's germline CDR1 is LNHDA and CDR2 SQIVND (reference sequence). The CDR3 nucleotides read TGTGCCAGTAGTGGGCCCGTGGTGAACACTGAAGCTTTCTTT. Protein product: CASSGPVVNTEAFF.

This sequence joins TRBV7-3 and TRBJ2-1; possibly TRBD2 for D (5 bases). Germline CDR1 reads SGHTA; CDR2 reads FQGTGA. The V gene lost 4 bases and the J gene lost 4 bases, with 11 bases spanning the gap. The CDR3 totals 14 residues. In DNA, the CDR3 is TGTGCCAGCAGCTCGACTACCCTTTACAATGAGCAGTTCTTC. This sequence encodes CASSSTTLYNEQFF.

This clone appeared a single time. The identical CDR3 is also encoded by other nucleotide sequences in the sample. The chain has TRBV5-1 and TRBJ2-3, with TRBD1 matching over 9 bases. V was pared by 0 bases and J by 2 bases, with 4 bases of the junction left unmatched. Germline lookup yields CDR1 SGHRS and CDR2 YFSETQ. The CDR3 consists of 16 residues. This chain's CDR3 is CASSLAGQGSTDTQYF. Here the CDR3 DNA reads TGCGCCAGCAGCTTGGCGGGACAGGGATCCACAGATACGCAGTATTTT.

This chain joins TRBV2 and TRBJ2-1, with a tentative D call TRBD2 (7 bases). V shed 5 bases and J shed 6 bases, with 17 bases lying between them. Germline loops: CDR1 SNHLY, CDR2 FYNNEI. The CDR3 has 15 residues. CDR3 sequence (DNA): TGTGCCAGCAGTTGGGGGGGCTCCGCGCCCAATGAGCAGTTCTTC. Protein product: CASSWGGSAPNEQFF.

The V and J genes are TRBV28 and TRBJ2-1, with D hard to call. The CDR3 contains 13 residues. V was clipped by 6 bases and J by 6 bases, with 12 bases between them. Germline-derived CDR1 and CDR2 are MDHEN and SYDVKM. CDR3 region: CASRAPGFNEQFF. CDR3 coding DNA: TGTGCCAGCAGAGCCCCGGGTTTCAATGAGCAGTTCTTC.

The J gene is TRBJ2-2, the V gene TRBV3-1 (or the pseudogene TRBV3-2); D is perhaps TRBD2 (6 bases). Per germline, CDR1 LGHDT and CDR2 YNNKEL (reference sequence). The CDR3 extends over 15 amino acids. V was shortened by 4 bases and J by 2 bases, with 11 bases between the two germline ends. As DNA, the CDR3 is TGTGCCAGCAGCCCATTGGAGGGAAACACCGGGGAGCTGTTTTTT. Protein: CASSPLEGNTGELFF.

This chain joins TRBV5-5 and TRBJ1-2; D is perhaps TRBD1 (5 bases). Trimming took off 4 bases at V and 1 base at J, with 20 bases between the two ends. Looked up from germline, CDR1 is SGHKS and CDR2 is YYEKEE (reference sequence). The CDR3 spans 17 residues. CDR3 protein: CASSLRGPGLINYGYTF. CDR3 coding DNA: TGTGCCAGCAGCCTGAGGGGACCGGGACTCATTAACTATGGCTACACCTTC.

This chain joins TRBV18 and TRBJ2-1, with TRBD1 matching over 7 bases. The germline V gene has CDR1 KGHSH and CDR2 LQKENI. The CDR3 spans 17 residues. The J segment lost 5 bases and the V segment lost 3 bases, leaving 13 bases of the junction unmatched. The DNA for the CDR3 is TGTGCCAGCTCACCTCGACAGGGTGGCTACCAAGACAATGAGCAGTTCTTC. This translates into CASSPRQGGYQDNEQFF. The entire variable domain, with the rest obtained from reference TRBV18 and TRBJ2-1, is as follows: NAGVMQNPRHLVRRRGQEARLRCSPMKGHSHVYWYRQLPEEGLKFMVYLQKENIIDESGMPKERFSAEFPKEGPSILRIQQVVRGDSAAYFCASSPRQGGYQDNEQFFGPGTRLTVL.

The V gene is TRBV30, the J gene TRBJ2-3, with 10 bases fitting TRBD2. J gave up 4 bases and V 2 bases, and 6 bases lay outside the gene matches. Germline CDR1 GTSNPN, CDR2 SVGIG (reference sequence). The CDR3 loop spans 15 amino acids. DNA for the CDR3: TGTGCCTGGAGTCTGGGGGGACTAGCGTCAGATACGCAGTATTTT. Protein product: CAWSLGGLASDTQYF.

The V gene is TRBV6-5, the J gene TRBJ1-2, with D possibly matching TRBD1 (5 bases). CDR3 length equals 15 residues. Germline CDR1 reads MNHEY; CDR2 reads SVGAGI. Trimming removed 6 bases at V and 4 bases at J, with 18 bases between. The CDR3 protein is CASSPALGGTYGYTF. CDR3 DNA sequence: TGTGCCAGCAGCCCCGCGCTCGGGGGTACCTATGGCTACACCTTC.

The V and J genes are TRBV5-1 and TRBJ1-2; D possibly corresponds to TRBD1 (6 bases). With 0 bases removed from V and 5 bases from J, the gap between germline ends came to 14 bases. There are 15 residues in the CDR3. Germline CDR1 is SGHRS and CDR2 is YFSETQ. The CDR3 region has the DNA TGCGCCAGCAGCTTGGCAGGGGAAGGGGCATATGGCTACACCTTC. It encodes CASSLAGEGAYGYTF.